This T cell receptor (beta chain) was documented in a study of blood T cell repertoires in COVID-19. Study-level information: Researchers got acute and convalescent COVID-19 samples from the United States, Italy and Spain.

In terms of age and location, participants ranged from roughly 18 to 100 years and lived in about two dozen US areas. Exposed study participants had met a COVID-19 case within 2 weeks before entry. Original processing methods: Reference gene primers were amplified, and this amplification served to estimate nucleated cell counts. The table came from immunoSEQ multiplex PCR; TCRdb's copy has only in-frame clones and leaves some out. The DNA was the basis for D and trimming; V, J and clone size are from that table. The table has under 300,000 clones, approximately 85% seen once; the top ten hold approximately 6.6%. The clonotype originates from a woman aged 50 to 60 who had been exposed to COVID-19. The specimen was PBMCs or T cells enriched from blood (not recorded which).

Here the CDR3 DNA reads TGCGCCAGCAGCCAAGTTGGACAGATTTATGGCTACACCTTC. Its translation is CASSQVGQIYGYTF. The rearrangement joins TRBV4-3 to TRBJ1-2; D might be TRBD1 (6 bases). V was cut by 1 base and J by 5 bases, with 11 bases left in between. The CDR3 runs to 14 residues. Looked up from germline, CDR1 is LGHNA and CDR2 is YSLEER.